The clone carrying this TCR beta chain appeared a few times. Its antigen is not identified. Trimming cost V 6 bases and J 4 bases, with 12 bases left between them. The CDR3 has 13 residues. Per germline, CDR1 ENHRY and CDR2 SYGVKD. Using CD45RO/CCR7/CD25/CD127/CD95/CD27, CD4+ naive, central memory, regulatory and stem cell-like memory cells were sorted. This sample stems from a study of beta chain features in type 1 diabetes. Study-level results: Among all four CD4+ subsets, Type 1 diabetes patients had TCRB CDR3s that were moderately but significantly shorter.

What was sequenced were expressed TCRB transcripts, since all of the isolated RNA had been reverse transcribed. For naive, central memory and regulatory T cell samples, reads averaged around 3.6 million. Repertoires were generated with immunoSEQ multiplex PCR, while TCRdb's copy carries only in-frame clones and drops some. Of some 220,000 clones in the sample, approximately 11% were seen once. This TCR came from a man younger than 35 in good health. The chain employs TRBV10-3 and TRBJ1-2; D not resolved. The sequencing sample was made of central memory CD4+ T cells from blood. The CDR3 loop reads CAIRRDDLYGYTF. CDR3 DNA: TGTGCCATCAGGAGGGATGACCTCTATGGCTACACCTTC.